This entry lists 16 T cell receptor beta chains sequenced from one sample in a study of blood T cell repertoires in COVID-19. The table came from immunoSEQ multiplex PCR; TCRdb's copy has only in-frame clones and leaves some out. The sample yields about 410,000 clones, about nine tenths seen once. Sequences were obtained from peripheral blood. These receptor sequences come from a woman aged 25 to 39 with active or convalescent COVID-19.

The chain recombines TRBV19 with TRBJ1-5; TRBD1 matches 8 bases. V shed 5 bases, J shed 6 bases, and the junction held 21 bases outside the gene matches. This CDR3 is 19 amino acids long. The germline V gene has CDR1 LNHDA and CDR2 SQIVND (reference sequence). The CDR3 coding sequence is TGTGCCAGTAGTCTCCAGTGGGGGGCCAGGGGGCGGGTTGGTCAGCCCCAGCATTTT. It translates to CASSLQWGARGRVGQPQHF.

The rearrangement joins TRBV2 to TRBJ1-2; D is perhaps TRBD1 (6 bases). Per the germline V gene, CDR1 is SNHLY and CDR2 is FYNNEI. The length of the CDR3 is 12 residues. V was shortened by 8 bases and J by 5 bases, with 12 bases between the two germline ends. Written as DNA, the CDR3 is TGTGCCAGCGGCCAGGGGCTATATGGCTACACCTTC. Translated: CASGQGLYGYTF. Together with reference TRBV2 and TRBJ1-2, the CDR3 gives the full variable domain: EPEVTQTPSHQVTQMGQEVILRCVPISNHLYFYWYRQILGQKVEFLVSFYNNEISEKSEIFDDQFSVERPDGSNFTLKIRSTKLEDSAMYFCASGQGLYGYTFGSGTRLTVV.

This clone occurred once. CDR3 residues: CASSQAVEKLFF. The CDR3 nucleotides read TGTGCCAGCAGCCAAGCGGTGGAAAAACTGTTTTTT. This rearrangement joins TRBV3-1 (or the pseudogene TRBV3-2) to TRBJ1-4; the D is unclear. Germline V CDR1 and CDR2: LGHDT, YNNKEL (reference sequence). The germline V and J ends were trimmed by 1 base and 8 bases, with 5 bases remaining between them. The CDR3 runs to 12 residues.

The gene calls are TRBV4-1 and TRBJ2-5, with TRBD1 matching over 9 bases. The germline CDR1 and CDR2 sequences are MGHRA and YSYEKL. Trimming cost V 2 bases and J 5 bases; bases outside gene matches: 3. This CDR3 is built from 14 residues. The CDR3 reads CASSQTGGSETQYF. CDR3 nucleotide sequence: TGCGCCAGCAGCCAAACAGGGGGCAGCGAGACCCAGTACTTC.

The J gene is TRBJ1-2, the V gene TRBV2; D is perhaps TRBD1 (6 bases). CDR3 length: 16 residues. CDR1 is SNHLY, CDR2 FYNNEI, per germline. Trimming took 7 bases from V and 0 from J, leaving 18 bases between them. This CDR3 reads CASNVDRLPPNYGYTF. The CDR3 region has the DNA TGTGCCAGCAATGTAGACAGGCTTCCCCCTAACTATGGCTACACCTTC.

This clone was detected only once. The genes are TRBV6-1 and TRBJ2-7; D might be TRBD2 (6 bases). The CDR3 loop spans 14 amino acids. Germline lookup yields CDR1 MNHNS and CDR2 SASEGT. V lost 2 bases to trimming and J lost 6 bases, with 14 bases between them. In DNA, the CDR3 is TGTGCCAGCAGTGAATTTACTGGGGGGTTCGAGCAGTACTTC. Amino acid sequence: CASSEFTGGFEQYF.

V gene TRBV20-1 combines with J gene TRBJ2-3; D gene uncertain. Germline V lookup: CDR1 DFQATT, CDR2 SNEGSKA (reference sequence). The CDR3 runs to 13 residues. V lost 3 bases and J lost 3, with 10 bases in between. The CDR3 nucleotides read TGCAGTGCTAGTAGCCTAGATACAGATACGCAGTATTTT. It translates to CSASSLDTDTQYF.

This clone was found a few times. The chain carries TRBV3-1 (or the pseudogene TRBV3-2) and TRBJ1-2, with 8 bases aligning to TRBD1. There are 15 residues in the CDR3. V trimming: 4 bases; J trimming: 4 bases; junction bases outside the gene matches: 8. Per germline, CDR1 LGHDT and CDR2 YNNKEL (reference sequence). The CDR3 loop is CASSRQGAAGYGYTF. In nucleotides, the CDR3 is TGTGCCAGCAGCCGTCAGGGGGCGGCGGGCTATGGCTACACCTTC.

The V and J genes are TRBV6-5 and TRBJ2-1; 8 nucleotides align to TRBD2. The ends lost 0 bases at V and 6 bases at J; junction bases unmatched: 7. The V gene's germline CDR1 is MNHEY and CDR2 SVGAGI. The CDR3 is 16 amino acids. Written as DNA, the CDR3 is TGTGCCAGCAGTTACTCGAAGGCGGGAGGCGTCAATGAGCAGTTCTTC. This translates into CASSYSKAGGVNEQFF.

This chain links TRBV6-1 with TRBJ1-2; D gene unclear. CDR1 and CDR2 (germline): MNHNS, SASEGT. The CDR3 length is 12 residues. Trimming took 2 bases from V and 8 from J, leaving 9 bases between them. CDR3 in DNA: TGTGCCAGCAGTGAATTAATCCTCGGCTACACCTTC. This translates into CASSELILGYTF.

This sequence joins TRBV3-1 (or the pseudogene TRBV3-2) and TRBJ2-7; D ambiguous. This CDR3 contains 16 residues. Germline loops: CDR1 LGHDT, CDR2 YNNKEL (reference sequence). The germline V and J ends were trimmed by 4 bases and 0 bases, with 16 bases remaining between them. The CDR3: CASSLGASGRSYEQYF. CDR3 coding DNA: TGTGCCAGCAGCCTTGGTGCGTCCGGTCGCTCCTACGAGCAGTACTTC.

In this sample, this clone turned up once. The chain employs TRBV5-1 and TRBJ2-1, with 7 bases that match TRBD1. Germline CDR1 SGHRS, CDR2 YFSETQ. The CDR3 sequence is 16 residues long. Trimming removed 4 bases from V and 4 bases from J; junction bases left unmatched: 11. CDR3 in amino acids: CASSQTGTLKYNEQFF. As DNA, the CDR3 is TGCGCCAGCAGCCAGACAGGGACCTTAAAATACAATGAGCAGTTCTTC.

The chain joins TRBV11-2 to TRBJ1-2; TRBD1 matches 9 bases. The CDR3 runs 14 residues. Per germline, CDR1 SGHAT and CDR2 FQNNGV. V lost 1 base, J lost 6 bases, and 3 bases stayed unmatched. The CDR3 region has the DNA TGTGCCAGCAGCTTAGGGGGGACAGGGCATGGCTACACCTTC. Amino acids: CASSLGGTGHGYTF.

The chain has TRBV6-1 and TRBJ1-5, with D perhaps TRBD1 (6 bases). V was pared by 2 bases and J by 6 bases, with 11 bases between. Germline CDR1 is MNHNS and CDR2 is SASEGT. The CDR3 length is 14 residues. CDR3 amino acids: CASSELTTGQPQHF. CDR3 nucleotide sequence: TGTGCCAGCAGTGAATTGACGACAGGTCAGCCCCAGCATTTT.

Comments on this clone: The same CDR3 is also encoded by other DNA sequences in this sample. This chain uses TRBV27 with TRBJ1-6; 9 bases align to TRBD1. CDR1 MNHEY and CDR2 SMNVEV come from the germline V gene (reference sequence). The CDR3 has 14 residues. The V and J ends lost 6 bases and 7 bases, in that order; junction bases with no gene match: 4. As DNA, the CDR3 is TGTGCCAGCAGCCCAGGGACAGGGAATTCACCCCTCCACTTT. Translated, it gives CASSPGTGNSPLHF.

The chain links TRBV5-6 to TRBJ2-1, with 9 bases matching TRBD2. V trimming: 5 bases; J trimming: 16 bases; junction bases outside the gene matches: 10. This CDR3 is built from 12 residues. Germline CDR1 is SGHDT and CDR2 is YYEEEE. The CDR3 bases are TGTGCCAGCAGTCCCGGGAAGCGGGGGGTCTTCTTC. Protein product: CASSPGKRGVFF. Full variable domain (missing parts from reference TRBV5-6 and TRBJ2-1): DAGVTQSPTHLIKTRGQQVTLRCSPKSGHDTVSWYQQALGQGPQFIFQYYEEEERQRGNFPDRFSGHQFPNYSSELNVNALLLGDSALYLCASSPGKRGVFFGPGTRLTVL.